Below, 27 T cell receptor beta chains from the same sample are listed, as sequenced in a study of immune cell composition in non-small cell lung cancer. Profiled with immunoSEQ multiplex PCR; TCRdb holds only in-frame clones, not every one. The sample has approximately 15,000 clones, over 70% seen once. Sequenced: lung tumor tissue. These receptors came from a human donor with non-small cell lung cancer.

This clone was seen only once. The V call is TRBV30, the J call TRBJ2-2; D is perhaps TRBD2 (7 bases). Germline CDR1 and CDR2: GTSNPN and SVGIG (reference sequence). V was cut by 7 bases and J by 1 base, with 13 bases left in between. This CDR3 contains 14 residues. The CDR3 DNA reads as TGTGCCTCCAGGGGCGGGGGGAACACCGGGGAGCTGTTTTTT. Translated: CASRGGGNTGELFF.

This rearrangement joins TRBV29-1 to TRBJ2-1, with D perhaps being TRBD1 or TRBD2 (6 bases each). Trimming shortened V by 4 bases and J by 9 bases, and 19 bases separated the two germline ends. Germline V gene lookup returns CDR1 SQVTM and CDR2 ANQGSEA. This CDR3 comprises 14 residues. CDR3 in amino acids: CSVGPSSGGSEQFF. The CDR3 bases are TGCAGCGTTGGCCCCTCTTCCGGGGGCTCTGAGCAGTTCTTC.

The chain employs TRBV7-9 and TRBJ2-2; 10 positions agree with TRBD2. Germline V gives CDR1 SEHNR, CDR2 FQNEAQ (reference sequence). This CDR3 is built from 15 residues. V dropped 10 bases and J dropped 0; count of bases not matched to a gene: 5. CDR3 residues: CAISSGSANTGELFF. The CDR3 nucleotides are TGTGCCATTTCTAGCGGGAGCGCGAACACCGGGGAGCTGTTTTTT.

This clone is labeled medium-sized. The chain recombines TRBV27 with TRBJ2-2, with 9 bases that match TRBD2. In germline, CDR1 is MNHEY, CDR2 SMNVEV (reference sequence). J gave up 8 bases and V 2 bases, and 12 bases lay outside the gene matches. This CDR3 is 17 amino acids long. The CDR3 loop reads CASSLLAAASGMGELFF. The CDR3 DNA reads TGTGCCAGCAGTTTACTTGCGGCGGCTAGCGGGATGGGGGAGCTGTTTTTT.

About this clone: At one boundary the junction diverges from the germline segment, which might be a read error. This chain connects TRBV9 to TRBJ2-6, with a tentative D call TRBD2 (6 bases). CDR1 and CDR2 (germline): SGDLS, YYNGEE. This CDR3 has 15 amino acids. The CDR3, as DNA: TGTGCCAGCAGAGTAGCGGACTCTGGGGCCAACGTCCTGACTTTC. It is translated as CASRVADSGANVLTF.

This chain uses TRBV18 with TRBJ2-3; the D is unclear. The CDR3 spans 14 residues. Trimming shortened V by 3 bases and J by 2 bases, and 9 bases separated the two germline ends. CDR1 and CDR2 from the germline V gene are KGHSH and LQKENI. For the CDR3, the DNA is TGTGCCAGCTCACCCCCAGTTCACACAGATACGCAGTATTTT. As protein: CASSPPVHTDTQYF. The complete variable domain, with remaining parts taken from reference TRBV18 and TRBJ2-3, reads NAGVMQNPRHLVRRRGQEARLRCSPMKGHSHVYWYRQLPEEGLKFMVYLQKENIIDESGMPKERFSAEFPKEGPSILRIQQVVRGDSAAYFCASSPPVHTDTQYFGPGTRLTVL.

The chain recombines TRBV28 with TRBJ2-4; 7 bases match TRBD1. This CDR3 comprises 13 residues. The germline V gene encodes CDR1 MDHEN and CDR2 SYDVKM. Trimming at V came to 5 bases and at J to 6 bases, leaving 4 bases not matched to a gene. CDR3 sequence: CASSTGTANIQYF. The CDR3 DNA sequence: TGTGCCAGCAGTACCGGGACAGCAAACATTCAGTACTTC.

The chain uses TRBV2 and TRBJ2-1, with 15 positions matching TRBD2. This CDR3 has 17 residues. CDR1 is SNHLY, CDR2 FYNNEI, per germline. Unmatched junction bases numbered 4, after V lost 1 base and J lost 6 bases. CDR3 protein: CASSEGTSGRGSNEQFF. The CDR3 coding sequence is TGTGCCAGCAGTGAAGGGACTAGCGGGAGGGGAAGCAATGAGCAGTTCTTC. Filled out from reference TRBV2 and TRBJ2-1, the complete variable domain reads EPEVTQTPSHQVTQMGQEVILRCVPISNHLYFYWYRQILGQKVEFLVSFYNNEISEKSEIFDDQFSVERPDGSNFTLKIRSTKLEDSAMYFCASSEGTSGRGSNEQFFGPGTRLTVL.

The chain is built from TRBV2 and TRBJ1-1; D ambiguous. The CDR3 spans 13 residues. The V end was cut by 4 bases, the J end by 0 bases, with 6 bases between. In germline, CDR1 is SNHLY, CDR2 FYNNEI. CDR3 DNA sequence: TGTGCCAGCAGTGTTGGAATGAACACTGAAGCTTTCTTT. This codes for CASSVGMNTEAFF.

The chain links TRBV6-6 to TRBJ2-1, with 8 nucleotides matching TRBD2. The CDR3 is made up of 14 amino acids. Germline V CDR1 and CDR2: MNHNY, SVGAGI (reference sequence). V lost 6 bases, J lost 7 bases, and 8 bases stayed unmatched. The CDR3 nucleotides read TGTGCCAGCAGCTACGGGAGGGCCTTTAATGAGCAGTTCTTC. It translates to CASSYGRAFNEQFF.

The chain employs TRBV6-1 and TRBJ1-5; TRBD1 aligns across 8 bases. Unmatched junction bases numbered 6, after V lost 7 bases and J lost 7 bases. CDR1 MNHNS and CDR2 SASEGT come from the germline V gene. The CDR3 contains 13 residues. CDR3: CASKNRGTQPQHF. CDR3 coding DNA: TGTGCCAGCAAGAACAGGGGGACCCAGCCCCAGCATTTT.

The chain combines TRBV5-1 with TRBJ2-2; TRBD1 matches at 9 bases. The CDR3 runs 15 residues. Per germline, CDR1 SGHRS and CDR2 YFSETQ. J gave up 4 bases and V 0 bases, and 1 base lay outside the gene matches. In DNA form, the CDR3 reads TGCGCCAGCAGCTTGGACAGGGGGCGCACCGGGGAGCTGTTTTTT. This gives the protein CASSLDRGRTGELFF.

The rearrangement joins TRBV6-1 to TRBJ1-1, with D possibly TRBD1 on 6 matching bases. This CDR3 region has 16 residues. Per germline, CDR1 MNHNS and CDR2 SASEGT. Trimming removed 4 bases at V and 3 bases at J, with 18 bases between. CDR3 DNA sequence: TGTGCCAGCAGTGTCATTCGGGGGGCGAGGGACACTGAAGCTTTCTTT. Its protein product is CASSVIRGARDTEAFF.

The V gene is TRBV5-1, the J gene TRBJ2-5; TRBD2 aligns across 12 bases. Germline V gene data show CDR1 as SGHRS and CDR2 as YFSETQ. This CDR3 is 14 amino acids long. With V trimmed by 6 bases and J by 5 bases, 5 bases remained unmatched. The CDR3 region has the DNA TGCGCCAGCACCCTAGCGGGAGGGCTGGAGACCCAGTACTTC. Translated: CASTLAGGLETQYF. Together with reference TRBV5-1 and TRBJ2-5, the CDR3 gives the full variable domain: KAGVTQTPRYLIKTRGQQVTLSCSPISGHRSVSWYQQTPGQGLQFLFEYFSETQRNKGNFPGRFSGRQFSNSRSEMNVSTLELGDSALYLCASTLAGGLETQYFGPGTRLLVL.

This clone appeared once. A read error is likely here: a far larger clone is one base away. The rearrangement joins TRBV28 to TRBJ2-7, with 10 nucleotides matching TRBD2. The CDR3 sequence is 14 residues long. V was pared by 6 bases and J by 2 bases, with 4 bases of the junction left unmatched. The germline V gene encodes CDR1 MDHEN and CDR2 SYDVKM. In nucleotides, the CDR3 is TGTGCCAGCAGCGAAGGACTAGCGGCCTACGAGCAGTACTTC. It codes for CASSEGLAAYEQYF.

The chain uses TRBV2 and TRBJ1-5, with unresolved D. V shed 8 bases and J shed 1 base, with 15 bases lying between them. Germline CDR1 reads SNHLY; CDR2 reads FYNNEI. The CDR3 totals 15 residues. The CDR3 region is CASRKRAPSNQPQHF. In DNA, the CDR3 is TGTGCCAGCCGAAAAAGGGCTCCAAGCAATCAGCCCCAGCATTTT.

Only a few counts were recorded for this clone. The chain couples TRBV4-1 to TRBJ2-7, with a tentative D call TRBD1 (5 bases). V was shortened by 3 bases and J by 0 bases, with 12 bases between the two germline ends. Germline V CDR1 and CDR2: MGHRA, YSYEKL. The CDR3 totals 15 residues. The CDR3 nucleotides are TGCGCCAGCAGCCAGCAAGGACACTTCTCCTACGAGCAGTACTTC. Protein product: CASSQQGHFSYEQYF.

The chain recombines TRBV2 with TRBJ2-2, with 14 bases matching TRBD2. CDR3 length equals 16 residues. The V and J ends lost 7 bases and 5 bases, in that order; junction bases with no gene match: 6. Germline CDR1 and CDR2: SNHLY and FYNNEI. The CDR3 bases are TGTGCCAGCACGACTAGCGGGAGGGCCGGGACCGGGGAGCTGTTTTTT. Protein: CASTTSGRAGTGELFF.

This chain links TRBV5-1 with TRBJ2-2; a possible D gene is TRBD2 (6 bases). The V gene's germline CDR1 is SGHRS and CDR2 YFSETQ. This CDR3 contains 16 residues. The germline V and J ends were trimmed by 1 base and 4 bases, with 14 bases remaining between them. The CDR3 reads CASSLMTGVGTGELFF. CDR3 DNA sequence: TGCGCCAGCAGCTTGATGACGGGAGTTGGCACCGGGGAGCTGTTTTTT.

Comment on this clone: An end of the junction differs from the germline gene, which may be a read error. Additional DNA sequences in this sample encode the identical CDR3. The chain is built from TRBV7-2 and TRBJ2-5, with TRBD2 matching over 9 bases. Per germline, CDR1 SGHTA and CDR2 FQGNSA. The CDR3 loop spans 15 amino acids. CDR3 nucleotides: TGTGCCAGTAGCTTAGTAGCGGGAGTGGAAGAGACCCAGTACTTC. This gives the protein CASSLVAGVEETQYF.

Only one count was recorded for this clone. This chain connects TRBV5-4 to TRBJ2-2, with 10 bases matching TRBD1. Germline V gives CDR1 SGHNT, CDR2 YYREEE (reference sequence). Unmatched junction bases numbered 6, after V lost 4 bases and J lost 6 bases. The CDR3 is 15 amino acids. This CDR3 reads CASSRIGQGAGELFF. CDR3 nucleotide sequence: TGTGCCAGCAGCCGAATAGGACAGGGGGCCGGGGAGCTGTTTTTT.

The J gene is TRBJ2-1, the V gene TRBV9; perhaps TRBD2 as D (6 bases). V lost 0 bases and J lost 7, with 11 bases in between. Germline assignment: CDR1 SGDLS and CDR2 YYNGEE. This CDR3 has 14 residues. For the CDR3, the DNA is TGTGCCAGCAGCGTAGCCGGGACTTTAAATGAGCAGTTCTTC. Translating gives CASSVAGTLNEQFF.

The V gene is TRBV5-1, the J gene TRBJ1-2; weak D call: TRBD1 (5 bases). V lost 1 base and J lost 4, with 14 bases in between. CDR1 and CDR2 (germline): SGHRS, YFSETQ. The length of the CDR3 is 15 residues. DNA of the CDR3: TGCGCCAGCAGCTTGAATTTGCAGGGCCTCTATGGCTACACCTTC. It translates to CASSLNLQGLYGYTF.

The chain links TRBV19 to TRBJ1-2; TRBD1 agrees at 7 bases. V dropped 7 bases and J dropped 4; count of bases not matched to a gene: 12. Germline CDR1 LNHDA, CDR2 SQIVND (reference sequence). The CDR3 totals 15 residues. In DNA, the CDR3 is TGTGCCAGTAACTCAGCCGGGACAGCCGTCTATGGCTACACCTTC. Protein product: CASNSAGTAVYGYTF.

The chain couples TRBV4-1 to TRBJ2-1; weak D call: TRBD1 (5 bases). Germline lookup yields CDR1 MGHRA and CDR2 YSYEKL. CDR3 length equals 18 residues. Trimming removed 1 base from V and 4 bases from J, with 20 bases in between. CDR3 loop: CASSQAPQGSVLYNEQFF. The CDR3 DNA is TGCGCCAGCAGCCAAGCCCCTCAGGGTTCTGTGCTTTACAATGAGCAGTTCTTC.

The chain couples TRBV29-1 to TRBJ1-2, with D unclear. Germline loops: CDR1 SQVTM, CDR2 ANQGSEA. Trimming cost V 3 bases and J 2 bases, with 7 bases left between them. The CDR3 covers 12 residues. CDR3 sequence: CSVEAENYGYTF. The CDR3 DNA is TGCAGCGTTGAGGCCGAGAACTATGGCTACACCTTC.

This clone was observed once. The rearrangement uses TRBV19 and TRBJ2-7, with 10 bases that match TRBD2. The V segment lost 4 bases and the J segment 7 bases; nucleotides outside the gene matches: 19. The CDR3 has 18 residues. Germline lookup yields CDR1 LNHDA and CDR2 SQIVND (reference sequence). DNA of the CDR3: TGTGCCAGTAGTACGGCAGGGGCGGGTAGCGGGAGGTTAGGAGAGCAGTACTTC. Amino acid sequence: CASSTAGAGSGRLGEQYF.